This passage covers 18 T cell receptor beta chains from one sample sequenced in a study of graft-versus-host responses after intestinal transplantation (dated by TCRdb to 2020 to 2022). The library was built by means of the immunoSEQ multiplex PCR assay. As stored in TCRdb, this immuneACCESS dataset retains in-frame rearrangements with V and J assigned. A fraction of the clones does not appear; measured against another copy, unresolved V genes explain less than half of the discrepancy, and the remainder lacks a known reason. This sample holds about 80,000 clones; roughly nine tenths were observed only once. 0.34% of the sample belongs to the ten largest clones. The time point label on this specimen signifies: cells obtained before transplantation from donor or recipient. These receptors lack a known antigen. Sequencing used unstimulated CD4+ T cells sorted from spleen or lymph node cells, obtained before intestinal transplant. The receptors originated from a human donor who received an intestinal transplant.

J is TRBJ1-5 and V is TRBV19; unclear D gene. V was clipped by 7 bases and J by 3 bases, with 16 bases between them. This CDR3 region has 15 residues. Germline V CDR1 and CDR2: LNHDA, SQIVND (reference sequence). CDR3 sequence reads: CASTSSWELNQPQHF. The DNA of the CDR3 is TGTGCCAGTACCTCTTCCTGGGAGCTCAATCAGCCCCAGCATTTT.

This clone was seen a handful of times. The CDR3 DNA reads as TGTGCCAGTTGTCGAGACAGGGTAGTGGAGACCCAGTACTTC. This gives the protein CASCRDRVVETQYF. This chain uses TRBV28 with TRBJ2-5; 7 nucleotides line up with TRBD1. CDR3 length: 14 residues. From germline, CDR1 is MDHEN and CDR2 SYDVKM. V gave up 9 bases and J gave up 5 bases; unmatched junction bases: 12.

The chain links TRBV25-1 to TRBJ1-2; no reliable D call. Trimming left V 2 bases short and J 2 bases short, with 9 bases between. This CDR3 contains 14 residues. Germline loops: CDR1 MGHDK, CDR2 SYGVNS. The CDR3 region is CASSEAGTNYGYTF. The CDR3 region has the DNA TGTGCCAGCAGTGAAGCGGGAACAAACTATGGCTACACCTTC.

The chain couples TRBV28 to TRBJ1-2; D may be TRBD1 (5 bases). There are 13 residues in the CDR3. The V gene's germline CDR1 is MDHEN and CDR2 SYDVKM. V shed 5 bases and J shed 3 bases, with 10 bases lying between them. DNA for the CDR3: TGTGCCAGCAGTCCTCGGGGGGACTATGGCTACACCTTC. Its translation: CASSPRGDYGYTF.

The chain is built from TRBV7-3 and TRBJ2-1, with 13 positions matching TRBD2. Germline loops: CDR1 SGHTA, CDR2 FQGTGA. Losses at the gene ends were 5 bases for V and 8 bases for J; bases not matched to a gene: 6. This CDR3 is 15 amino acids long. The CDR3 bases are TGTGCCAGCAGCCCGGGACTAGCGGGGACCCATGAGCAGTTCTTC. This encodes CASSPGLAGTHEQFF. Looking up the rest from reference TRBV7-3 and TRBJ2-1 gives the full variable domain: GAGVSQTPSNKVTEKGKYVELRCDPISGHTALYWYRQSLGQGPEFLIYFQGTGAADDSGLPNDRFFAVRPEGSVSTLKIQRTERGDSAVYLCASSPGLAGTHEQFFGPGTRLTVL.

CDR3: CASSLLREKLFF. The CDR3 DNA reads TGTGCCAGCAGTTTATTGCGAGAAAAACTGTTTTTT. This sequence joins TRBV28 and TRBJ1-4; D uncertain. Trimming removed 1 base from V and 8 bases from J, with 5 bases in between. There are 12 residues in the CDR3. Germline CDR1 MDHEN, CDR2 SYDVKM.

V and J are TRBV20-1 and TRBJ2-7, with D perhaps TRBD1 (5 bases). The V end lost 8 bases, the J end lost 2 bases, and 10 bases lay between the germline ends. CDR1 is DFQATT, CDR2 SNEGSKA, per germline (reference sequence). The length of the CDR3 is 11 residues. The CDR3 spells CSSQGAYEQYF. The CDR3 DNA reads as TGCAGTTCTCAGGGCGCCTACGAGCAGTACTTC.

On this clone itself: The same CDR3 is also encoded by other DNA sequences in this sample. This sequence joins TRBV28 and TRBJ2-7; D is ambiguous. The germline V gene encodes CDR1 MDHEN and CDR2 SYDVKM. V dropped 1 base and J dropped 4 bases, with 8 bases sitting between them. This CDR3 spans 13 amino acids. CDR3 loop: CASSLSPGYEQYF. CDR3 in DNA: TGTGCCAGCAGTTTATCCCCCGGTTACGAGCAGTACTTC.

The rearrangement joins TRBV30 to TRBJ2-5; TRBD1 agrees at 7 bases. CDR3 size: 14 residues. V shed 4 bases, J shed 5 bases, and the junction held 10 bases outside the gene matches. Germline V gives CDR1 GTSNPN, CDR2 SVGIG (reference sequence). CDR3 coding DNA: TGTGCCTGGACGACAGGGATCAGGAGGGAGACCCAGTACTTC. The encoded protein is CAWTTGIRRETQYF.

The chain couples TRBV6-6 to TRBJ2-1, with a possible D match to TRBD1 (6 bases). The CDR3 length is 14 residues. Trimming took 5 bases from V and 8 from J, leaving 16 bases between them. The germline V gene encodes CDR1 MNHNY and CDR2 SVGAGI (reference sequence). The CDR3 protein is CASSGGWPADEQFF. CDR3 DNA: TGTGCCAGCAGTGGGGGCTGGCCTGCCGATGAGCAGTTCTTC.

This clone was counted between two and nine times. The V call is TRBV5-8, the J call TRBJ1-1; 7 bases line up with TRBD1. This CDR3 is 17 amino acids long. The V gene end was trimmed by 0 bases and the J gene end by 1 base; junction bases not matched to a gene: 9. Germline V gene lookup returns CDR1 SGHTS and CDR2 YDEGEE. CDR3 amino acids: CASSLATGARGNTEAFF. The CDR3, as DNA: TGTGCCAGCAGCTTGGCCACAGGGGCGCGGGGGAACACTGAAGCTTTCTTT.

The chain employs TRBV2 and TRBJ2-2; a weak D match, TRBD2 (5 bases). Germline values: CDR1 SNHLY, CDR2 FYNNEI. This CDR3 has 14 residues. Trimming removed 5 bases at V and 5 bases at J, with 12 bases between. Here the CDR3 reads CASSPRTFTGELFF. The CDR3 nucleotides read TGTGCCAGCAGTCCTCGGACTTTTACCGGGGAGCTGTTTTTT.

Remarks on this clone: At the DNA level, this CDR3 is encoded by other sequences in the same sample as well. The chain uses TRBV2 and TRBJ1-5; no clear D gene. Germline CDR1 is SNHLY and CDR2 is FYNNEI. This CDR3 has 13 amino acids. Trimming took off 4 bases at V and 2 bases at J, with 6 bases between the two ends. CDR3 sequence (DNA): TGTGCCAGCAGTGGAACAGGCAATCAGCCCCAGCATTTT. This codes for CASSGTGNQPQHF.

The chain is built from TRBV30 and TRBJ1-2; 8 nucleotides match TRBD1. Germline trimming cut 5 bases from V and 11 bases from J; bases unmatched to any gene: 7. The CDR3 extends over 11 amino acids. CDR1 and CDR2 from the germline V gene are GTSNPN and SVGIG (reference sequence). The CDR3, as DNA: TGTGCCTGGGGGACAGGTCTGGGTTACACCTTC. The encoded protein is CAWGTGLGYTF.

The rearrangement joins TRBV9 to TRBJ1-5; D remains ambiguous. This CDR3 comprises 14 residues. Germline V gene sequence: CDR1 SGDLS, CDR2 YYNGEE. The ends were cut back, 3 bases at V and 7 bases at J, with 14 bases in the middle. The CDR3 sequence is CASSAQGSFQPQHF. The CDR3 nucleotides are TGTGCCAGCAGCGCCCAAGGGAGTTTCCAGCCCCAGCATTTT.

J is TRBJ1-2 and V is TRBV15, with 7 bases matching TRBD1. The CDR3 is made up of 13 amino acids. Germline V gives CDR1 LNHNV, CDR2 YYDKDF (reference sequence). Trimming removed 8 bases from V and 3 bases from J; junction bases left unmatched: 6. CDR3 protein: CATGIDRDYGYTF. CDR3 bases: TGTGCCACCGGAATCGACAGGGACTATGGCTACACCTTC.

The rearrangement joins TRBV19 to TRBJ2-3, with TRBD2 matching over 7 bases. The CDR3 spans 15 residues. Losses at the gene ends were 3 bases for V and 0 bases for J; bases not matched to a gene: 3. Germline-derived CDR1 and CDR2 are LNHDA and SQIVND (reference sequence). The CDR3 here is CASSMGRASTDTQYF. Here the CDR3 DNA reads TGTGCCAGTAGTATGGGGAGGGCAAGCACAGATACGCAGTATTTT.

J is TRBJ2-2 and V is TRBV5-6; D is unclear. V lost 2 bases to trimming and J lost 7 bases, with 3 bases between them. Germline assignment: CDR1 SGHDT and CDR2 YYEEEE. The CDR3 runs 11 residues. The CDR3 DNA sequence: TGTGCCAGCAGCTTATACGGGGAGCTGTTTTTT. Amino acid sequence: CASSLYGELFF.